The next 9 T cell receptor beta chains were all read from a single sample in a study of blood T cells in healthy people across ages. A sample-barcoded 5' primer and a J-beta primer mix were used in a second PCR of about 7 to 11 cycles. TCRdb re-called the 5' RACE reads through MiXCR, storing one row per CDR3 protein. The sample contains some 1.4 million distinct CDR3 sequences, around two fifths of which appear only once. The sample was blood. The receptors come from a woman between 18 and 29 years old in good health.

The chain carries TRBV7-2 and TRBJ2-7, with 9 positions matching TRBD1. Germline assignment: CDR1 SGHTA and CDR2 FQGNSA. This CDR3 is 16 amino acids long. Losses at the gene ends were 0 bases for V and 5 bases for J; bases not matched to a gene: 8. CDR3 bases: TGTGCCAGCAGCTTAGCTTCCGGGACAGGGATCGACGAGCAGTACTTC. This encodes CASSLASGTGIDEQYF.

This chain uses TRBV20-1 with TRBJ1-2, with 9 bases fitting TRBD1. V trimming: 0 bases; J trimming: 2 bases; junction bases outside the gene matches: 4. The CDR3 covers 15 residues. The germline V gene has CDR1 DFQATT and CDR2 SNEGSKA (reference sequence). The DNA of the CDR3 is TGCAGTGCTAGAGATCCGGGACAGGGCAACTATGGCTACACCTTC. Its translation: CSARDPGQGNYGYTF.

A few counts support this clonotype. The chain has TRBV7-2 and TRBJ2-1; D is perhaps TRBD1 or TRBD2 (6 bases each). CDR1 and CDR2 (germline): SGHTA, FQGNSA. There are 15 residues in the CDR3. V was trimmed by 4 bases and J by 5 bases, leaving 15 bases between them. The DNA for the CDR3 is TGTGCCAGCAGCTATTACCGCGGGACAAACAATGAGCAGTTCTTC. It is translated as CASSYYRGTNNEQFF.

The chain recombines TRBV30 with TRBJ2-7; weak D call: TRBD1 (5 bases). Trimming took off 2 bases at V and 3 bases at J, with 11 bases between the two ends. Germline loops: CDR1 GTSNPN, CDR2 SVGIG (reference sequence). CDR3 length equals 13 residues. The CDR3, as DNA: TGTGCCTGGAGTTGGCAGGGCAGCTACGAGCAGTACTTC. Its protein is CAWSWQGSYEQYF.

A few counts support this clonotype. The chain links TRBV6-1 to TRBJ1-2, with no clear D. V lost 2 bases and J 1 base, leaving 11 bases between the germline ends. Germline assignment: CDR1 MNHNS and CDR2 SASEGT. The CDR3 contains 15 residues. CDR3 protein: CASSESSTFNYGYTF. The CDR3 nucleotides are TGTGCCAGCAGTGAATCAAGTACCTTTAACTATGGCTACACCTTC.

Only a few counts were recorded for this clonotype. The chain couples TRBV28 to TRBJ1-1; no reliable D call. The CDR3 has 14 amino acids. The V gene lost 3 bases and the J gene lost 1 base, with 9 bases spanning the gap. Per the germline V gene, CDR1 is MDHEN and CDR2 is SYDVKM. This CDR3 is CASSLAGPNTEAFF. CDR3 in DNA: TGTGCCAGCAGTTTGGCGGGCCCGAACACTGAAGCTTTCTTT. Full variable domain (rest looked up from reference TRBV28 and TRBJ1-1): DVKVTQSSRYLVKRTGEKVFLECVQDMDHENMFWYRQDPGLGLRLIYFSYDVKMKEKGDIPEGYSVSREKKERFSLILESASTNQTSMYLCASSLAGPNTEAFFGQGTRLTVV.

This clonotype is a singleton in its sample. The V gene is TRBV5-4, the J gene TRBJ1-4; D remains ambiguous. CDR1 is SGHNT and CDR2 is YYREEE in the germline V gene (reference sequence). The CDR3 extends over 14 amino acids. The V end was cut by 4 bases, the J end by 7 bases, with 14 bases between. CDR3 region: CASSPGPLAEKLFF. The CDR3 nucleotides read TGTGCCAGCAGCCCTGGGCCCTTAGCTGAAAAACTGTTTTTT.

Comments on this clonotype: One end of the junction does not line up with germline, which may come from a read error. J is TRBJ2-3 and V is TRBV18; D remains unclear. The CDR3 is made up of 15 amino acids. Germline V CDR1 and CDR2: KGHSH, LQKENI. CDR3 in amino acids: CTSSPPPSWEDTQYF. The CDR3 DNA is TGTACCAGCTCACCACCGCCTAGTTGGGAAGATACGCAGTATTTT.

This clonotype was recorded a few times. The chain recombines TRBV28 with TRBJ2-5; either TRBD1 or TRBD2 may fit D (5 bases each). The germline V and J ends were trimmed by 2 bases and 5 bases, with 15 bases remaining between them. This CDR3 has 15 residues. CDR1 is MDHEN, CDR2 SYDVKM, per germline. The CDR3 loop reads CASSLPRGNGETQYF. The CDR3 nucleotides read TGTGCCAGCAGTTTACCGAGGGGAAACGGCGAGACCCAGTACTTC.